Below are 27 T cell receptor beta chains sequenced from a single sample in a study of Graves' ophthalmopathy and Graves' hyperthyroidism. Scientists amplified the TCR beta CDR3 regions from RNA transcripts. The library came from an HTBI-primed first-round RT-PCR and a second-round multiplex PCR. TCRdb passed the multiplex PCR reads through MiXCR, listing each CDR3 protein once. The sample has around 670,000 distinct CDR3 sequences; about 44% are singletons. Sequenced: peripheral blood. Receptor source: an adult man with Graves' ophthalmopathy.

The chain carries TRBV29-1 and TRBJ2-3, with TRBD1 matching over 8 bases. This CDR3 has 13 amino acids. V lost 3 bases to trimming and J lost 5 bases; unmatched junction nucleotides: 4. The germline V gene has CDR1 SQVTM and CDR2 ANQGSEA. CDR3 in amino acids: CSVEQGAGDTQYF. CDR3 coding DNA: TGCAGCGTTGAGCAGGGGGCGGGAGATACGCAGTATTTT.

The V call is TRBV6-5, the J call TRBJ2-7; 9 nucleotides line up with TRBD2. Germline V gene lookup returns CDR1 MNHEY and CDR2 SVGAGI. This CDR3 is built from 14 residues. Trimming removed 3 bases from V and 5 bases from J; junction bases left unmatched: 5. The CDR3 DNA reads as TGTGCCAGCAGTTATGGCCTAGCGGGGAACGAGCAGTACTTC. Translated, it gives CASSYGLAGNEQYF.

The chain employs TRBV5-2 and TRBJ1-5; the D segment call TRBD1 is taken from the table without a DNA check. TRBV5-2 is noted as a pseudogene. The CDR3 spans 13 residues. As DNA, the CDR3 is TGTGCCAGCAAAGACAGGGTCGGACAGCCCCAGCATTTT. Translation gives CASKDRVGQPQHF.

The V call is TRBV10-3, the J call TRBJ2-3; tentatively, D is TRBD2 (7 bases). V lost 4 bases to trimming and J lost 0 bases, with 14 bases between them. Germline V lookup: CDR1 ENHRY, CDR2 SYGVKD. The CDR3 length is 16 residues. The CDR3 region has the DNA TGTGCCATCAGTGCTTCGGGGGGCGCTAGCACAGATACGCAGTATTTT. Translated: CAISASGGASTDTQYF.

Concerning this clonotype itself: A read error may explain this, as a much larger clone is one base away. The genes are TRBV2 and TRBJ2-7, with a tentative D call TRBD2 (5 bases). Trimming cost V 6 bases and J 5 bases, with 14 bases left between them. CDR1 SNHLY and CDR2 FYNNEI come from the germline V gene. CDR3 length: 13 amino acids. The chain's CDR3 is CASSIDGVNEQYF. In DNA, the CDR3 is TGTGCCAGCAGCATTGACGGGGTCAACGAGCAGTACTTC.

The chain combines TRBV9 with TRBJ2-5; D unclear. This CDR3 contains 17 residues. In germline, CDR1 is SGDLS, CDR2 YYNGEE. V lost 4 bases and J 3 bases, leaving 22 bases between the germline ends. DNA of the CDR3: TGTGCCAGCAGCCAACCCCCTGATTGGGAATACGAAGAGACCCAGTACTTC. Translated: CASSQPPDWEYEETQYF.

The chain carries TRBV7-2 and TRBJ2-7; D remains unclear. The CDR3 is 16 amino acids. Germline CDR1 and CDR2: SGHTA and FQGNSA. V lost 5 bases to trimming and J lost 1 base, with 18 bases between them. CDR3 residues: CASSPSRQLRSYEQYF. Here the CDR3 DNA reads TGTGCCAGCAGCCCCAGCAGGCAGTTAAGATCCTACGAGCAGTACTTC.

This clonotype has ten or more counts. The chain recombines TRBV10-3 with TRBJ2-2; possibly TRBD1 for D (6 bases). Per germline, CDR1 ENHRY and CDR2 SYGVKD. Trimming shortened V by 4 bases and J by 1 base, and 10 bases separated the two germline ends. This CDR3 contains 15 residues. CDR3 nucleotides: TGTGCCATCAGTGCTCCGGGACAGAACACCGGGGAGCTGTTTTTT. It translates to CAISAPGQNTGELFF.

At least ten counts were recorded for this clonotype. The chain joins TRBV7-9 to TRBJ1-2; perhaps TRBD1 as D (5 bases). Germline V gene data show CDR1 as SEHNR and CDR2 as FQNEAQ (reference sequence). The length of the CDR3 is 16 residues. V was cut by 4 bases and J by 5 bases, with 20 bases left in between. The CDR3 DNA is TGTGCCAGCAGCTCCTTATCGACAGAACCCACGTATGGCTACACCTTC. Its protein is CASSSLSTEPTYGYTF.

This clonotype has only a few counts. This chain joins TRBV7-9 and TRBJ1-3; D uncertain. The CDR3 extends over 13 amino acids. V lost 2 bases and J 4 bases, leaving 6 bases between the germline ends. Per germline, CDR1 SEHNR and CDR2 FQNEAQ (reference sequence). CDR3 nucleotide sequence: TGTGCCAGCAGCTTATTGAGGGGAAACACCATATATTTT. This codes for CASSLLRGNTIYF.

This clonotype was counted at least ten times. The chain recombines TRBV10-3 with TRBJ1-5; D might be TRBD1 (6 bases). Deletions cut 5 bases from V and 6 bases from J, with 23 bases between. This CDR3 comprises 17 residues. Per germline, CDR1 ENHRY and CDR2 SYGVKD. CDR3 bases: TGTGCCATCAGTAAGAACCAGGAGGCTGGGGGGCCTCAGCCCCAGCATTTT. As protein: CAISKNQEAGGPQPQHF.

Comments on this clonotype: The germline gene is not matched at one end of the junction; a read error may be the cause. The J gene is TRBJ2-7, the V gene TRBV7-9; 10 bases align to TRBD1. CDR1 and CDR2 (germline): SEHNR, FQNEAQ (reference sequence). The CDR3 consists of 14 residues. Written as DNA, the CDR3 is TGCGCCTGCAGCTTGGACAGGGGGACCTACGAGCAGTACTTC. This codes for CACSLDRGTYEQYF.

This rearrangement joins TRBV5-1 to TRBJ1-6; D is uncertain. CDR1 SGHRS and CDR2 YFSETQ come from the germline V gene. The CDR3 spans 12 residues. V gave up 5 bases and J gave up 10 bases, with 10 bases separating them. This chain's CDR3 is CASSLLSSPLHF. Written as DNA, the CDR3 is TGCGCCAGCAGTTTACTTTCCTCACCCCTCCACTTT.

The CDR3 region has the DNA TGTGCCAGCAGCCAACGCCCTTACTCTGGGGCCAACGTCCTGACTTTC. This encodes CASSQRPYSGANVLTF. The chain recombines TRBV12-3 or TRBV12-4 with TRBJ2-6; no clear D gene. Trimming stripped 6 bases from V and 0 bases from J, with 12 bases between. This CDR3 is 16 amino acids long.

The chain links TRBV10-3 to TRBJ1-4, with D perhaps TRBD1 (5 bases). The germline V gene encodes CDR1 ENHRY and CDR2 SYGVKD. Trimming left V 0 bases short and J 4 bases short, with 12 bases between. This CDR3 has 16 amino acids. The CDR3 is CAISESGLGGNEKLFF. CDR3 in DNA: TGTGCCATCAGTGAGTCAGGGCTCGGGGGTAATGAAAAACTGTTTTTT.

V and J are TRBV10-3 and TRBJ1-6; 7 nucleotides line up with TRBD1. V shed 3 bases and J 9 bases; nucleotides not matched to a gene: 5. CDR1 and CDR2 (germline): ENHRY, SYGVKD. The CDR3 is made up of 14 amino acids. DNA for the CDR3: TGTGCCATCAGTGATGGACAGGATTTTTCACCCCTCCACTTT. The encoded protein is CAISDGQDFSPLHF.

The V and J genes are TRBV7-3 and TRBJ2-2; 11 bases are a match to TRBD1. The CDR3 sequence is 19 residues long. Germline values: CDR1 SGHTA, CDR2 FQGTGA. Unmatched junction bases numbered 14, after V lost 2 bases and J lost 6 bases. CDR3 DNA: TGTGCCAGCAGCTTACTATCCGGGACAGGGGGATTAAGTGCCGGGGAGCTGTTTTTT. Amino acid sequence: CASSLLSGTGGLSAGELFF.

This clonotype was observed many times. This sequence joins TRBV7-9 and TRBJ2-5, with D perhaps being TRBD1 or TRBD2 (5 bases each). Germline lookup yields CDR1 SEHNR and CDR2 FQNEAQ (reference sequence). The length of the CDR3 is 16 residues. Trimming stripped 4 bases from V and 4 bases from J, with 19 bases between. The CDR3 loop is CASSSSRDGLGETQYF. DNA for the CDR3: TGTGCCAGCAGCTCAAGCCGGGACGGTCTCGGAGAGACCCAGTACTTC.

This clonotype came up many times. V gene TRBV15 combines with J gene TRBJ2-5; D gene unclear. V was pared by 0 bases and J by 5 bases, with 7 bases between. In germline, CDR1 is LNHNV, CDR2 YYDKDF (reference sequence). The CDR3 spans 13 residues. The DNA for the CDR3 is TGTGCCACCAGCAGAGAGACATGGGAGACCCAGTACTTC. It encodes CATSRETWETQYF.

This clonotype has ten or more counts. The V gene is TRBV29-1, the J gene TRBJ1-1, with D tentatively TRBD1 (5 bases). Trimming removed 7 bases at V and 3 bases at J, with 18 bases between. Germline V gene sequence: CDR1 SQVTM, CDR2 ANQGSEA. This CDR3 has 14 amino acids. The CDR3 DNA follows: TGCAGCGCTACCCGTCCTTTGACAGACACTGAAGCTTTCTTT. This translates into CSATRPLTDTEAFF.

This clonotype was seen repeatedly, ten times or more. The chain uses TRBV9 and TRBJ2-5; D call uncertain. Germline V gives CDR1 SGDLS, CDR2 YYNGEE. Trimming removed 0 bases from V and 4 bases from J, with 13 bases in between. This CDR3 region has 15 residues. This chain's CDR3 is CASSVGWFSGETQYF. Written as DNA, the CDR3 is TGTGCCAGCAGCGTAGGATGGTTCTCGGGAGAGACCCAGTACTTC.

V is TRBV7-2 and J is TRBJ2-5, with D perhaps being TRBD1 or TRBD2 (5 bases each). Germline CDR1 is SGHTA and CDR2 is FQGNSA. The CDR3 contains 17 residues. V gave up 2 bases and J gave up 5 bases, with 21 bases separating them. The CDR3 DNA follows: TGTGCCAGCAGCTTACTAAGCTCCGGGACGGGCCGGGAGACCCAGTACTTC. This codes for CASSLLSSGTGRETQYF.

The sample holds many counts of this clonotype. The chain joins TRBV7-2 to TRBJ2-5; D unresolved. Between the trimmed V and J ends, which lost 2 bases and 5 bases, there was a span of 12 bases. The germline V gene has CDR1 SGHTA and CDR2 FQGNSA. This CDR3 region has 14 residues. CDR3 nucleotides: TGTGCCAGCAGCTTAAGTCAGGTGTCGGAGACCCAGTACTTC. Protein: CASSLSQVSETQYF.

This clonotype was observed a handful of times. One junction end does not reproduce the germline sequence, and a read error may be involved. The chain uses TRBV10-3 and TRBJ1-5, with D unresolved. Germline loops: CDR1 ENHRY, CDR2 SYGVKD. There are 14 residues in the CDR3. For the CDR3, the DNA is TGTGCCAGCAGTGAAGTGTTGATCAATCAGCCCCAGCATTTT. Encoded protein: CASSEVLINQPQHF.

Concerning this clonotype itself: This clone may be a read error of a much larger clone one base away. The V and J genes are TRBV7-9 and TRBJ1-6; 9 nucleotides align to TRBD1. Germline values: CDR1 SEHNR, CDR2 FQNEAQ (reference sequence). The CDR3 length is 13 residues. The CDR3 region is CAFRTGEDSPLYF. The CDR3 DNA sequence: TGTGCCTTTCGGACAGGGGAGGATTCACCCCTCTACTTT.

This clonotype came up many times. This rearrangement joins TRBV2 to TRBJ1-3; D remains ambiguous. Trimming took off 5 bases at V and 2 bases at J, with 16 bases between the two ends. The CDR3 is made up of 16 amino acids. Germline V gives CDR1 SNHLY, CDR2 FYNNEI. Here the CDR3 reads CASSRSRAAPGNTIYF. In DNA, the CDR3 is TGTGCCAGCAGTAGGTCAAGGGCAGCACCTGGAAACACCATATATTTT.

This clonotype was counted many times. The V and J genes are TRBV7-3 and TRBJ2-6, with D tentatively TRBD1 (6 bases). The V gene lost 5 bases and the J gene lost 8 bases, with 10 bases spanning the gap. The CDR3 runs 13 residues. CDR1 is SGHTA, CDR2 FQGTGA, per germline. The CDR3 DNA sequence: TGTGCCAGCAGCCCCCAGGGGACCAACGTCCTGACTTTC. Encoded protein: CASSPQGTNVLTF.